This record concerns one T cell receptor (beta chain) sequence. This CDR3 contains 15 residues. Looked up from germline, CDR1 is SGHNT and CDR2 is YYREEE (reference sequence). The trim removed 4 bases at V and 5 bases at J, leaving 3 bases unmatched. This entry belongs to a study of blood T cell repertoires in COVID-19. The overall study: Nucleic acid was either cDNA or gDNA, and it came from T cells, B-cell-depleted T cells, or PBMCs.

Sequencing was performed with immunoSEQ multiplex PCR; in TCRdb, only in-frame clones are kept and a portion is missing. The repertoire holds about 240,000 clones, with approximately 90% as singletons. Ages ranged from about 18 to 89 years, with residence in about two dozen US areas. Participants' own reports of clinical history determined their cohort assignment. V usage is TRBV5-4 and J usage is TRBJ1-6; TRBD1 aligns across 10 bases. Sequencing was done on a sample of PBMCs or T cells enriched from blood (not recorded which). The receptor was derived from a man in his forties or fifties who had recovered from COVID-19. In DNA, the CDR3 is TGTGCCAGCAGCCACGGGACAGGGGATAATTCACCCCTCCACTTT. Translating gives CASSHGTGDNSPLHF.